Sequencing of this T cell receptor beta chain was carried out in a study of blood T cell repertoires in COVID-19 (dated by TCRdb to about 2020). The study in broad terms: The collaborator samples originated in the United States, Italy and Spain and spanned the acute and convalescent phases of COVID-19. The prospective study material was composed of cDNA or gDNA derived from T cells, B-cell-depleted T cells, or PBMCs. Deeply sampled blood TCRbeta repertoires from subjects exposed to, actively infected with, or recovered from COVID-19 were included in the dataset. A freely available public database, intended as a resource for researchers studying the immune response to SARS-CoV-2, is where the repertoires were released. Samples came from the ongoing ImmuneRACE study (first 160 participants) plus 1,254 subjects from 6 global collaborators. The sample metadata nearly always contained a de-identified subject ID, COVID-19 status, age in years and sex. Where available, HLA class I and class II types were taken from metadata supplied by the sample provider and were not determined by assay-based typing.

Per the germline V gene, LGHNA is the CDR1 and YNFKEQ is the CDR2. From the cysteine up to the phenylalanine, the CDR3 has a length of 17 residues. Only the CDR3 portion is preserved as DNA: 51 bases, with reading frame beginning at the first base. Here V drops 1 base and J drops 5 bases, and the junction holds 9 bases not matched to any gene. What the research found in general, with its limitations: How much clinical and demographic metadata was included differed by source and by participant, and the metadata was provided uncurated.

TCRbeta CDR3 regions were amplified from genomic DNA using the immunoSEQ Assay, a bias-controlled multiplex PCR. On the study's bioinformatics: The number of nucleated cells in each sample was estimated by amplification of reference gene primers within the assay. Sequence reads were collapsed and filtered to measure the absolute abundance of every unique TCRbeta CDR3 rearrangement. Productive Simpson clonality was computed per sample as the square root of Simpson's diversity index over productive rearrangements. In its TCRdb copy, this immuneACCESS table keeps in-frame sequences only and misses some clones. Where compared with another copy, unresolved V genes explain less than half of these, and the others have no known cause. V and J calls and clone size are those listed in that table; D and trimming were worked out from the DNA. For this sample there are about 240,000 clones; roughly 87% appear just once. The ten largest clones represent roughly 2.6% of the sample.

With respect to this clone: The antigen this receptor binds is unknown. Within one base of it there is no much larger clone, and no base qualities were kept.

Enrolling through a virtual design, the prospective study's participants ranged in age from roughly 18 to 95 years and lived across approximately 25 United States geographic areas. To assign participants to cohorts, the prospective study relied on clinical history that participants themselves reported in a screening survey and a study questionnaire. In the prospective study, mobile phlebotomists collected whole blood, serum and a nasopharyngeal or oropharyngeal swab from each participant. Prospective study participants could optionally give additional blood draws and questionnaires over a roughly 2-month period. Prospective study blood samples were shipped either frozen or at room temperature before DNA extraction.

The V gene is TRBV4-2 and the J gene is TRBJ1-1; 11 of the junction bases match TRBD1. Material: PBMCs or T cells enriched from blood (not recorded which). This TCR came from a young woman with acute COVID-19. The CDR3 region: CASSQGPDRGQKTEAFF. The DNA sequence follows: TGTGCCAGCAGCCAAGGCCCGGACAGGGGGCAAAAAACTGAAGCTTTCTTT.